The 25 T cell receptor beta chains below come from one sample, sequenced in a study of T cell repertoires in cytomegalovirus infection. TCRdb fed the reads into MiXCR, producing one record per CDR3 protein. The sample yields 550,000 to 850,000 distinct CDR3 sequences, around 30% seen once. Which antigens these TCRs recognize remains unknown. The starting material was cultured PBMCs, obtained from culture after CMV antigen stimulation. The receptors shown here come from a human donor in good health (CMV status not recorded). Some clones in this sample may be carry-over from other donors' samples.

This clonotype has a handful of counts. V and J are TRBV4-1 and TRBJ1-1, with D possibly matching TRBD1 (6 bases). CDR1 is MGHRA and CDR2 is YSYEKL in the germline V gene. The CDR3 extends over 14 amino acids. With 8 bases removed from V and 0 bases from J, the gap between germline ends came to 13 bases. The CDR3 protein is CASSYRALNTEAFF. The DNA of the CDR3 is TGCGCCAGCTCCTACAGGGCACTGAACACTGAAGCTTTCTTT.

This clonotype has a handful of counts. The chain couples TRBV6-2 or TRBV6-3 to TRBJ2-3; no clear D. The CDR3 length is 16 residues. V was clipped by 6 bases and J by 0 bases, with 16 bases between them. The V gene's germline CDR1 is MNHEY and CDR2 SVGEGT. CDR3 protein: CASSPWVAQSTDTQYF. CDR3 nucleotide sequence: TGTGCCAGCAGCCCGTGGGTAGCTCAGAGCACAGATACGCAGTATTTT.

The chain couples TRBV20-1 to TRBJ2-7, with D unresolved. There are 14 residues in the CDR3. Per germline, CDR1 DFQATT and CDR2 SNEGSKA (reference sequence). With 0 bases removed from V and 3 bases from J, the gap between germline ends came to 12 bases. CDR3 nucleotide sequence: TGCAGTGCTAGAGATTCCTGGGCAGACTACGAGCAGTACTTC. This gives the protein CSARDSWADYEQYF.

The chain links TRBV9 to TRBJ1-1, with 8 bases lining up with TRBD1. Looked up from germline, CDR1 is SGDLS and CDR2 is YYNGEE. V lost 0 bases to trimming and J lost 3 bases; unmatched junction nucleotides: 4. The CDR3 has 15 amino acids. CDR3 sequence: CASSVDDRGYTEAFF. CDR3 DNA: TGTGCCAGCAGCGTAGATGACAGGGGTTACACTGAAGCTTTCTTT.

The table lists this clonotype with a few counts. The CDR3 here is CASSLVGQIQETQYF. In DNA, the CDR3 is TGTGCCAGCAGTTTAGTCGGACAAATCCAAGAGACCCAGTACTTC. The J gene is TRBJ2-5, the V gene TRBV12-3 or TRBV12-4; D is perhaps TRBD1 (5 bases). The V end was cut by 1 base, the J end by 1 base, with 10 bases between. The CDR3 runs to 15 residues.

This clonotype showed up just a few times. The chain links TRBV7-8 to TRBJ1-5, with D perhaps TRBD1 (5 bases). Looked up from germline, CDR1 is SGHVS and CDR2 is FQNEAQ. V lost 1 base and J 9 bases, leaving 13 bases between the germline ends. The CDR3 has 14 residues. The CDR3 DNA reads TGTGCCAGCAGCTTAGGAACCGGCGGGGGGCCCCAGCATTTT. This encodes CASSLGTGGGPQHF.

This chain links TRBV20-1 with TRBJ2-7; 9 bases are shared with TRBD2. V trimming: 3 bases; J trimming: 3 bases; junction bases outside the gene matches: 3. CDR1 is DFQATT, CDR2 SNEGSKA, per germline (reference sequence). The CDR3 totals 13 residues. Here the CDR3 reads CSARAGGFYEQYF. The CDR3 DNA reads TGCAGTGCTAGGGCGGGAGGGTTCTACGAGCAGTACTTC.

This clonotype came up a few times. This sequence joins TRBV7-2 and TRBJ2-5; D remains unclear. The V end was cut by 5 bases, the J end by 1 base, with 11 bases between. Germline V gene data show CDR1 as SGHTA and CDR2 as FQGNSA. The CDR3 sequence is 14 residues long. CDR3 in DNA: TGTGCCAGCAGCCCCCGGCAAACCCAAGAGACCCAGTACTTC. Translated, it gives CASSPRQTQETQYF. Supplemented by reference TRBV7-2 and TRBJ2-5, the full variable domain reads GAGVSQSPSNKVTEKGKDVELRCDPISGHTALYWYRQSLGQGLEFLIYFQGNSAPDKSGLPSDRFSAERTGGSVSTLTIQRTQQEDSAVYLCASSPRQTQETQYFGPGTRLLVL.

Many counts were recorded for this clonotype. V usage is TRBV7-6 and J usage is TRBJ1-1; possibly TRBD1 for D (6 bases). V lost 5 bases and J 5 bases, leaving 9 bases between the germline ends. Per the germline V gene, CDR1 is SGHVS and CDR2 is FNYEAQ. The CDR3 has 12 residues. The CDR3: CASSARGTEAFF. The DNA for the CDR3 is TGTGCCAGCAGCGCTAGGGGGACTGAAGCTTTCTTT.

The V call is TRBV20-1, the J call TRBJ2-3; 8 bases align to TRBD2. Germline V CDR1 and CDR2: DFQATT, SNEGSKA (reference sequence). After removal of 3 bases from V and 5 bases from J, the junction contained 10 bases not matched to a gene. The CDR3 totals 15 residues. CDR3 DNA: TGCAGTGCTAGGGACCCCCGGGGGGGTGGAGATACGCAGTATTTT. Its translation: CSARDPRGGGDTQYF.

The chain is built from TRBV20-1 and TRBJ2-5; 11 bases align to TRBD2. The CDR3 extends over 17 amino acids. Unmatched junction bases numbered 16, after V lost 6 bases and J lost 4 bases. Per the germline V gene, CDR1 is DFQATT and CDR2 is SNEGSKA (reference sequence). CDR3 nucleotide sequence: TGCAGTGCCGACAGACTAGCGGGAAGGAATTGGGTAGAGACCCAGTACTTC. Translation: CSADRLAGRNWVETQYF.

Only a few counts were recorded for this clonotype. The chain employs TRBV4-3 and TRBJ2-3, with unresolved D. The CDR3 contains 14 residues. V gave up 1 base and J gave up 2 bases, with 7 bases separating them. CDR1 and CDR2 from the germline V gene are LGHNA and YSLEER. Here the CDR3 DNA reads TGCGCCAGCAGCCAAGGCCAGGACACAGATACGCAGTATTTT. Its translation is CASSQGQDTDTQYF.

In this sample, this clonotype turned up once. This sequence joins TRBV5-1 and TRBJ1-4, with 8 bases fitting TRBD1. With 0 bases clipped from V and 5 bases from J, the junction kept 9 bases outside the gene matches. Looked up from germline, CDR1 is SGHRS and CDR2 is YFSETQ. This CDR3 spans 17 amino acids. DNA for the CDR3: TGCGCCAGCAGCTTGGTTGCAGGGGGCCGGCAGAATGAAAAACTGTTTTTT. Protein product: CASSLVAGGRQNEKLFF.

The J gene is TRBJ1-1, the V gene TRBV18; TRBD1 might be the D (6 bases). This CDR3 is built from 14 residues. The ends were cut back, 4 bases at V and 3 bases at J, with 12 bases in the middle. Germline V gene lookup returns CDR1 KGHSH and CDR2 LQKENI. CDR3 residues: CASSLGGKDTEAFF. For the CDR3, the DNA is TGTGCCAGCTCACTAGGGGGGAAGGACACTGAAGCTTTCTTT.

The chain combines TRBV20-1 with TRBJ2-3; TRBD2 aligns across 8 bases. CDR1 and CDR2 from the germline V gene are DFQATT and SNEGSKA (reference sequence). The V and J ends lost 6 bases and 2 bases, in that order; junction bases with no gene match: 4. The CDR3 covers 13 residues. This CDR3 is CSAIGGDTDTQYF. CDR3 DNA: TGCAGTGCGATCGGGGGGGACACAGATACGCAGTATTTT.

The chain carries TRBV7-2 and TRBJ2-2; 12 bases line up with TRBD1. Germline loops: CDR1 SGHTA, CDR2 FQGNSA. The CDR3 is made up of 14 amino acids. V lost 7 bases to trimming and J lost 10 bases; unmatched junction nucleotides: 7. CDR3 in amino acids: CASMRDRGREELFF. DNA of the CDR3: TGTGCCAGCATGCGGGACAGGGGGCGCGAGGAGCTGTTTTTT.

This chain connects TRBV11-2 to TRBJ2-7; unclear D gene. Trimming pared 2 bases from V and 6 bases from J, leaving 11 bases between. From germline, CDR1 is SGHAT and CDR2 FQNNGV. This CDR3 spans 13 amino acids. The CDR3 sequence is CASSLTLMGEQYF. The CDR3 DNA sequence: TGTGCCAGCAGCTTAACTCTCATGGGCGAGCAGTACTTC. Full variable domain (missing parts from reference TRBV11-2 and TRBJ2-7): EAGVAQSPRYKIIEKRQSVAFWCNPISGHATLYWYQQILGQGPKLLIQFQNNGVVDDSQLPKDRFSAERLKGVDSTLKIQPAKLEDSAVYLCASSLTLMGEQYFGPGTRLTVT.

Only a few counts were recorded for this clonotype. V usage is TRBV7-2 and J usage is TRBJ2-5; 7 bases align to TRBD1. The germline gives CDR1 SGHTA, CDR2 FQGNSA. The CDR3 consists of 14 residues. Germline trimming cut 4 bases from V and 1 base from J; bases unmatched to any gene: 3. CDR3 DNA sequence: TGTGCCAGCAGCTACACAGGGGTCCAAGAGACCCAGTACTTC. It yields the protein CASSYTGVQETQYF. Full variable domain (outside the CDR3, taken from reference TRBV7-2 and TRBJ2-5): GAGVSQSPSNKVTEKGKDVELRCDPISGHTALYWYRQSLGQGLEFLIYFQGNSAPDKSGLPSDRFSAERTGGSVSTLTIQRTQQEDSAVYLCASSYTGVQETQYFGPGTRLLVL.

The CDR3 region is CASSYSETPGETQYF. The CDR3 DNA sequence: TGTGCCAGCAGTTACTCGGAGACCCCCGGCGAGACCCAGTACTTC. The rearrangement joins TRBV6-5 to TRBJ2-5; D gene ambiguous. The germline V gene encodes CDR1 MNHEY and CDR2 SVGAGI. The CDR3 length is 15 residues. The V end lost 0 bases, the J end lost 5 bases, and 13 bases lay between the germline ends.

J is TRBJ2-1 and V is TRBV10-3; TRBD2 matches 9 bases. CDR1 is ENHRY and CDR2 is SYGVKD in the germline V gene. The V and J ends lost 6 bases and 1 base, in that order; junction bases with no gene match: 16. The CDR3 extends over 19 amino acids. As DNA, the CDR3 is TGTGCCATCAGGAATAGCGGGAGAGAGGGGGAGGGGTCCTACAATGAGCAGTTCTTC. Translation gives CAIRNSGREGEGSYNEQFF.

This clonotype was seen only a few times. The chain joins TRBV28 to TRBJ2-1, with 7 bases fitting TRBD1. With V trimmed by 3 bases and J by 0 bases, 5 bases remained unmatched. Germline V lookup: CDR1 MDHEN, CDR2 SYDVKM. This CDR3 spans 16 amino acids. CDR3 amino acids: CASSFLRQGSYNEQFF. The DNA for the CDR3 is TGTGCCAGCAGTTTTTTGCGACAGGGCTCCTACAATGAGCAGTTCTTC.

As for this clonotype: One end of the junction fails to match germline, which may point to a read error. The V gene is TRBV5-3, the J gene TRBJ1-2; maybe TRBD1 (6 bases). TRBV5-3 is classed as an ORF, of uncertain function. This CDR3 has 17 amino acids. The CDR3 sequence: CASSLAPRIRGNYGYTF. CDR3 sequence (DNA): TGTGCCAGCAGCTTGGCCCCGAGGATAAGGGGGAACTATGGCTACACCTTC.

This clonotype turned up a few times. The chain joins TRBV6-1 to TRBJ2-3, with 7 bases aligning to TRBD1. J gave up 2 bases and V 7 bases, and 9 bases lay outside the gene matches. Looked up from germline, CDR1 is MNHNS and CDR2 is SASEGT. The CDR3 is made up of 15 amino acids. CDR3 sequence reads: CASTRPGTVTDTQYF. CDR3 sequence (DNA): TGTGCCAGCACGAGGCCCGGGACAGTCACAGATACGCAGTATTTT.

The CDR3 loop reads CAGKRSGRSYEQYF. CDR3 bases: TGTGCCGGGAAACGGAGCGGACGCTCCTACGAGCAGTACTTC. The chain uses TRBV28 and TRBJ2-7; tentatively, D is TRBD2 (5 bases). Germline values: CDR1 MDHEN, CDR2 SYDVKM. The CDR3 is 14 residues long. V lost 11 bases and J lost 0, with 17 bases in between.

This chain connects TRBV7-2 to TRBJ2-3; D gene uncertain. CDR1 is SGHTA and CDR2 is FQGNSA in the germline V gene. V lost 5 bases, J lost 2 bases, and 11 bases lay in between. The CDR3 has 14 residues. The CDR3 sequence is CASSPWVPTDTQYF. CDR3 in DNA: TGTGCCAGCAGCCCCTGGGTTCCCACAGATACGCAGTATTTT.